Below are 5 T cell receptor beta chains sequenced from a single sample in a study of shared clonotypes between healthy human individuals. The protocol was immunoSEQ multiplex PCR, while the TCRdb copy is restricted to in-frame clones and leaves out a portion. The repertoire has about a million clones, 77% of them found once; the top ten carry approximately 0.95%. Material for sequencing was memory CD4+ T cells from PBMCs. Subset described: CD45RA-negative fraction. These receptor sequences come from a young man in good health. Some clones in this sample may be carry-over from other donors' samples.

The chain couples TRBV27 to TRBJ1-2; 8 nucleotides line up with TRBD1. CDR3 length: 14 residues. Trimming cost V 7 bases and J 4 bases; bases outside gene matches: 8. Germline values: CDR1 MNHEY, CDR2 SMNVEV (reference sequence). The CDR3 sequence is CASKTGASVYGYTF. The CDR3 DNA is TGTGCCAGCAAGACAGGGGCATCAGTCTATGGCTACACCTTC.

In DNA, the CDR3 is TGTGCCAGCAGCATACAGACTAGCGGAGCGTACGAGCAGTACTTC. This gives the protein CASSIQTSGAYEQYF. The V and J genes are TRBV11-2 and TRBJ2-7; 9 bases map to TRBD2. Per germline, CDR1 SGHAT and CDR2 FQNNGV. The CDR3 runs 15 residues. Germline trimming cut 5 bases from V and 4 bases from J; bases unmatched to any gene: 9.

Here the CDR3 DNA reads TGTGCCAGTGGATTCGGATCTGGAAACACCATATATTTT. Translation: CASGFGSGNTIYF. The chain combines TRBV6-1 with TRBJ1-3; D gene unclear. This CDR3 is built from 13 residues. V was trimmed by 9 bases and J by 1 base, leaving 10 bases between them. CDR1 is MNHNS and CDR2 is SASEGT in the germline V gene.

A single count supports this clone. The rearrangement uses TRBV2 and TRBJ1-4; unclear D gene. CDR1 is SNHLY, CDR2 FYNNEI, per germline. CDR3 length equals 13 residues. Trimming removed 7 bases at V and 4 bases at J, with 10 bases between. The CDR3: CASIGGINEKLFF. DNA for the CDR3: TGTGCCAGCATAGGAGGTATTAATGAAAAACTGTTTTTT.

The chain has TRBV27 and TRBJ2-7, with TRBD2 matching 8 bases. Losses at the gene ends were 4 bases for V and 5 bases for J; bases not matched to a gene: 13. Germline V gene sequence: CDR1 MNHEY, CDR2 SMNVEV (reference sequence). This CDR3 is built from 16 residues. CDR3 nucleotide sequence: TGTGCCAGCAGTTCCGGCCGGTTAATAGCGGGACACGAGCAGTACTTC. This codes for CASSSGRLIAGHEQYF.